These T cell receptor beta chains were read from a single sample in a study of T cell responses to AZD1222 COVID-19 vaccine. Clones were read by immunoSEQ multiplex PCR, and TCRdb kept only the in-frame ones, dropping some. The sample lists 120,000 or so clones, about nine tenths occurring once. Sequenced here: peripheral blood, sampled on day 0 of AZD1222 vaccination. These receptors originate from an adult in good health. The CDR3 runs from the conserved cysteine through the conserved F or W. Each record gives: clone size, CDR3 length, V gene, J gene, D gene, CDR3 DNA, CDR3 protein. The D gene is left open where the match is weak. The size of a clone is reported for some rows only, either as once, few or many, or as a class for expanded clones.

>.|13|TRBV19|TRBJ2-7|TRBD1
TGTGCCAGTAGTCCCAGGGGGCGGTGGGAGCAGTACTTC
CASSPRGRWEQYF
>.|14|TRBV28|TRBJ2-2|.
TGTGCCAGCAGCCCCGTGGACATAAGGGGGGAGCTGTTTTTT
CASSPVDIRGELFF
>.|14|TRBV10-3|TRBJ2-2|TRBD1
TGTGCCATCACAGGGGGCGGCGGTGCCGGGGAGCTGTTTTTT
CAITGGGGAGELFF
>.|14|TRBV27|TRBJ2-7|TRBD2
TGTGCCAGCAGTCCGGGGACTAGTCTAGGGGAGCAGTACTTC
CASSPGTSLGEQYF
>.|15|TRBV28|TRBJ2-5|.
TGTGCCAGCAGTTCCACTCCCCTCCCGATAGAGACCCAGTACTTC
CASSSTPLPIETQYF
>once|17|TRBV10-3|TRBJ2-5|TRBD2
TGTGCCATCAGTCCAGCCTTACTAGCGGGGGGCCCAGAGACCCAGTACTTC
CAISPALLAGGPETQYF
>.|14|TRBV5-1|TRBJ1-2|TRBD1
TGCGCCAGCAGCTACCTCGGACAGGACCATGGCTACACCTTC
CASSYLGQDHGYTF
>once|11|TRBV2|TRBJ2-3|.
TGTGCCAGCAGTCTCCCAGATACGCAGTATTTT
CASSLPDTQYF
>.|15|TRBV7-7|TRBJ1-4|TRBD1
TGTGCTAGCAGCTTAACGACAGGGGCTAATGAAAAACTGTTTTTT
CASSLTTGANEKLFF
>once|14|TRBV6-5|TRBJ1-4|.
TGTGCCAGCACTGTCCGCGCAACTAATGAAAAACTGTTTTTT
CASTVRATNEKLFF
>once|13|TRBV6-5|TRBJ1-2|TRBD1
TGTGCCAGCAGTACAAAGACAGGGGCCGGCTACACCTTC
CASSTKTGAGYTF
>.|12|TRBV30|TRBJ2-1|TRBD2
TGTGCCTGGAGAGGACTAGTGCGGGAGCAGTTCTTC
CAWRGLVREQFF
>.|16|TRBV7-6|TRBJ1-4|.
TGTGCCAGCAGCTTAAGCCCAGGGGCAACTAATGAAAAACTGTTTTTT
CASSLSPGATNEKLFF
>.|12|TRBV3-1/TRBV3-2|TRBJ1-1|.
TGTGCCAGCAGCAGGGAGAACACTGAAGCTTTCTTT
CASSRENTEAFF
>once|10|TRBV27|TRBJ2-1|.
TGTGCCAGCAGACACAATGAGCAGTTCTTC
CASRHNEQFF
>.|12|TRBV11-3|TRBJ2-1|TRBD2
TGTGCCAGCAGCTCTAGGGAGGGTGAGCAGTTCTTC
CASSSREGEQFF
>.|14|TRBV18|TRBJ2-7|TRBD1
TGTGCCAGCTCACCCACGACAGGGAACCACGAGCAGTACTTC
CASSPTTGNHEQYF
>.|14|TRBV28|TRBJ1-2|.
TGTGCCAGCAGTACCGGGACGGGATCCTATGGCTACACCTTC
CASSTGTGSYGYTF
>.|13|TRBV28|TRBJ2-7|.
TGTGCCAGCACCCTGCCGGGGGGCGTCGAGCAGTACTTC
CASTLPGGVEQYF
>.|13|TRBV27|TRBJ2-1|.
TGTGCCAGCAGTTACGACCCGAGGGTTATGCAGTTCTTC
CASSYDPRVMQFF
>.|18|TRBV7-7|TRBJ2-2|TRBD1
TGTGCCAGCAGCTTAGGCGGACAGGGAACTGTTGTAGCCGGGGAGCTGTTTTTT
CASSLGGQGTVVAGELFF
>.|16|TRBV7-9|TRBJ1-4|TRBD1
TGTGCCAGCAGCTTAAAACAGGGGGCGACTAATGAAAAACTGTTTTTT
CASSLKQGATNEKLFF
>.|15|TRBV5-4|TRBJ2-7|.
TGTGCCAGCAGCTCGGCGTCGCTCCCAACGGGAGAGCAGTACTTC
CASSSASLPTGEQYF
>.|14|TRBV5-1|TRBJ2-5|.
TGCGCCAGCAGCCTGGGGCAGAACCAAGAGACCCAGTACTTC
CASSLGQNQETQYF
>.|16|TRBV2|TRBJ2-5|TRBD2
TGTGCCAGCAGTGAAATACGAGCGGGGGGGCGGGAGACCCAGTACTTC
CASSEIRAGGRETQYF
>.|14|TRBV19|TRBJ1-1|.
TGTGCCAGTACCTCGGAAGGGACTAGACCTGAAGCTTTCTTT
CASTSEGTRPEAFF
>.|16|TRBV5-1|TRBJ2-3|TRBD1
TGCGCCAGCGGGCACTCAGGGGGCAGGGGGACAGATACGCAGTATTTT
CASGHSGGRGTDTQYF
>.|14|TRBV29-1|TRBJ2-3|TRBD1
TGCAGCGTCGACCGGGACAGGGACCCAGATACGCAGTATTTT
CSVDRDRDPDTQYF
>.|12|TRBV11-2|TRBJ2-3|.
TGTGCCAGCAGTCCTACGGCAGGTACGCAGTATTTT
CASSPTAGTQYF
>.|13|TRBV5-1|TRBJ1-1|.
TGCGCCAGCAGCTCAAGTCAGGAGACTGAAGCTTTCTTT
CASSSSQETEAFF
>.|12|TRBV10-3|TRBJ2-1|.
TGTGCCATCAATCAGCAGGGAGACGAGCAGTTCTTC
CAINQQGDEQFF
>.|16|TRBV4-2|TRBJ2-1|TRBD2
TGTGCCAGCAGCCACTCTCGGACTAGCGGCAACAATGAGCAGTTCTTC
CASSHSRTSGNNEQFF
>.|17|TRBV28|TRBJ2-7|TRBD1
TGTGCCAGCAGTCTACGGACAGGGGGAATAGTTCTCTACGAGCAGTACTTC
CASSLRTGGIVLYEQYF
>.|12|TRBV28|TRBJ1-6|.
TGTGCCAGCAGTTTGAGGGGTTCACCCCTCCACTTT
CASSLRGSPLHF
>.|13|TRBV5-1|TRBJ2-2|.
TGCGCCAGCACGGACACAGACACCGGGGAGCTGTTTTTT
CASTDTDTGELFF